These 18 T cell receptor beta chains were sequenced from one sample in a study of PD-L1 blockade in urothelial cancer. Time point indicated: peripheral blood 6 weeks after treatment start. Libraries were prepared by immunoSEQ multiplex PCR; TCRdb keeps only in-frame clonotypes and omits some of them. The table shows roughly 100,000 clones, with 75% to 90% occurring only once. Material: PBMCs, obtained around atezolizumab (anti-PD-L1) treatment. These receptors originate from an older man with urothelial cancer.

The rearrangement uses TRBV6-6 and TRBJ2-1; 10 nucleotides agree with TRBD1. CDR1 is MNHNY, CDR2 SVGAGI, per germline (reference sequence). The CDR3 is made up of 15 amino acids. V gave up 4 bases and J gave up 6 bases; unmatched junction bases: 6. The CDR3 here is CASSFRDRGFNEQFF. CDR3 in DNA: TGTGCCAGCAGTTTCCGGGACAGGGGTTTCAATGAGCAGTTCTTC.

The rearrangement links TRBV5-1 to TRBJ2-1; the match to TRBD1 covers 10 bases. The trim removed 0 bases at V and 2 bases at J, leaving 2 bases unmatched. The germline V gene has CDR1 SGHRS and CDR2 YFSETQ. The CDR3 sequence is 16 residues long. The DNA of the CDR3 is TGCGCCAGCAGCTTGGCTGGACAGGGGGCCTACAATGAGCAGTTCTTC. The encoded protein is CASSLAGQGAYNEQFF.

The CDR3 spells CASSAETGRTEAFF. The CDR3 DNA reads as TGTGCCAGCAGCGCCGAGACAGGGCGGACTGAAGCTTTCTTT. V and J are TRBV9 and TRBJ1-1; 7 bases are shared with TRBD1. Germline lookup yields CDR1 SGDLS and CDR2 YYNGEE. The V segment lost 3 bases and the J segment 5 bases; nucleotides outside the gene matches: 7. The CDR3 covers 14 residues.

This clone has just a few counts. The chain combines TRBV19 with TRBJ2-3; 10 positions agree with TRBD2. The CDR3 runs 16 residues. CDR1 is LNHDA and CDR2 is SQIVND in the germline V gene (reference sequence). Trimming cost V 7 bases and J 2 bases; bases outside gene matches: 9. The CDR3: CASTSSGGAFTDTQYF. CDR3 DNA sequence: TGTGCCAGTACCTCCAGCGGGGGGGCCTTCACAGATACGCAGTATTTT.

V is TRBV2 and J is TRBJ1-1; a weak D match, TRBD1 (6 bases). Trimming removed 7 bases at V and 0 bases at J, with 12 bases between. The CDR3 contains 14 residues. Germline V gene data show CDR1 as SNHLY and CDR2 as FYNNEI. The CDR3 DNA reads TGTGCCAGCAACCACGACAGGTTGAACACTGAAGCTTTCTTT. Residues: CASNHDRLNTEAFF.

V and J are TRBV19 and TRBJ2-1, with 7 positions matching TRBD2. CDR3 length: 15 residues. J was trimmed by 2 bases and V by 3 bases; bases with no gene match: 4. Germline V gene lookup returns CDR1 LNHDA and CDR2 SQIVND (reference sequence). The CDR3 DNA follows: TGTGCCAGTAGTATCGCGGGAGTGCCCTACAATGAGCAGTTCTTC. Translation gives CASSIAGVPYNEQFF.

This clone was counted a few times. The V call is TRBV27, the J call TRBJ2-7; weak D call: TRBD1 (10 bases). This CDR3 has 16 amino acids. CDR1 and CDR2 (germline): MNHEY, SMNVEV (reference sequence). V was pared by 2 bases and J by 5 bases, with 19 bases between. The CDR3: CASSLAGGDRGHEQYF. CDR3 coding DNA: TGTGCCAGCAGTTTAGCGGGGGGGGACAGGGGACACGAGCAGTACTTC.

The J gene is TRBJ2-5, the V gene TRBV11-1, with D possibly matching TRBD2 (6 bases). CDR1 and CDR2 from the germline V gene are SGHAT and FQDESV (reference sequence). V was shortened by 1 base and J by 5 bases, with 11 bases between the two germline ends. This CDR3 has 14 residues. The CDR3 DNA is TGTGCCAGCAGCTTAGATCGGGAGTGGGAGACCCAGTACTTC. The encoded protein is CASSLDREWETQYF.

This clone was counted only a few times. This sequence joins TRBV11-2 and TRBJ2-7; D possibly corresponds to TRBD2 (6 bases). Trimming took off 3 bases at V and 1 base at J, with 10 bases between the two ends. Germline assignment: CDR1 SGHAT and CDR2 FQNNGV. There are 14 residues in the CDR3. The CDR3 nucleotides are TGTGCCAGCAGCTTCATGCGGGGTTCCTACGAGCAGTACTTC. As protein: CASSFMRGSYEQYF.

A few counts support this clone. The rearrangement joins TRBV7-6 to TRBJ2-1, with D possibly TRBD1 on 5 matching bases. The CDR3 loop spans 17 amino acids. CDR1 is SGHVS and CDR2 is FNYEAQ in the germline V gene. Trimming took 0 bases from V and 8 from J, leaving 20 bases between them. CDR3 amino acids: CASSLATGGQGFDEQFF. The DNA for the CDR3 is TGTGCCAGCAGCTTAGCGACGGGTGGGCAGGGATTTGATGAGCAGTTCTTC.

V and J are TRBV5-4 and TRBJ2-7, with a possible D match to TRBD1 (6 bases). Per the germline V gene, CDR1 is SGHNT and CDR2 is YYREEE (reference sequence). CDR3 length: 15 residues. Trimming cost V 5 bases and J 1 base, with 16 bases left between them. CDR3 protein: CASSSDSSFSYEQYF. The CDR3 coding sequence is TGTGCCAGCAGTTCGGACAGCAGCTTTTCCTACGAGCAGTACTTC. Combining the CDR3 with reference TRBV5-4 and TRBJ2-7 gives the whole variable domain ETGVTQSPTHLIKTRGQQVTLRCSSQSGHNTVSWYQQALGQGPQFIFQYYREEENGRGNFPPRFSGLQFPNYSSELNVNALELDDSALYLCASSSDSSFSYEQYFGPGTRLTVT.

The chain is built from TRBV2 and TRBJ2-1, with 12 bases lining up with TRBD2. The germline V gene has CDR1 SNHLY and CDR2 FYNNEI. Germline trimming cut 5 bases from V and 4 bases from J; bases unmatched to any gene: 6. CDR3 length equals 16 residues. CDR3 loop: CASSLLAGGSYNEQFF. The CDR3 bases are TGTGCCAGCAGTCTACTAGCGGGGGGTAGTTACAATGAGCAGTTCTTC.

This chain uses TRBV12-5 with TRBJ1-1, with 8 bases lining up with TRBD1. V shed 3 bases and J 4 bases; nucleotides not matched to a gene: 7. Germline V gene data show CDR1 as LGHNT and CDR2 as FRNRAP. CDR3 length: 15 amino acids. The CDR3 sequence is CASGFLSQGATEAFF. In DNA form, the CDR3 reads TGTGCTAGTGGTTTTTTAAGTCAGGGGGCCACTGAAGCTTTCTTT. The complete variable domain, with remaining parts taken from reference TRBV12-5 and TRBJ1-1, reads DARVTQTPRHKVTEMGQEVTMRCQPILGHNTVFWYRQTMMQGLELLAYFRNRAPLDDSGMPKDRFSAEMPDATLATLKIQPSEPRDSAVYFCASGFLSQGATEAFFGQGTRLTVV.

This clone has just one count. The chain has TRBV18 and TRBJ1-5, with TRBD1 identical over 8 bases. The CDR3 sequence is 16 residues long. The J segment lost 3 bases and the V segment lost 4 bases, leaving 8 bases of the junction unmatched. Looked up from germline, CDR1 is KGHSH and CDR2 is LQKENI. The CDR3 DNA reads TGTGCCAGCTCACGGGGACAGGTCCTTAACAATCAGCCCCAGCATTTT. Amino acids: CASSRGQVLNNQPQHF.

This chain connects TRBV7-3 to TRBJ2-3; 9 nucleotides align to TRBD2. V was pared by 2 bases and J by 0 bases, with 6 bases of the junction left unmatched. CDR3 length: 17 residues. CDR1 and CDR2 from the germline V gene are SGHTA and FQGTGA. CDR3: CASSLFPSGASTDTQYF. The DNA for the CDR3 is TGTGCCAGCAGCTTATTCCCTAGCGGGGCCAGCACAGATACGCAGTATTTT.

This rearrangement joins TRBV7-2 to TRBJ2-7; 11 bases align to TRBD2. The J segment lost 0 bases and the V segment lost 6 bases, leaving 4 bases of the junction unmatched. This CDR3 contains 15 residues. Germline V gives CDR1 SGHTA, CDR2 FQGNSA. The CDR3 is CASRYTSGGSYEQYF. CDR3 DNA sequence: TGTGCCAGCAGGTATACTAGCGGGGGCTCCTACGAGCAGTACTTC.

The DNA for the CDR3 is TGTGCCAGCAGCTTAAAAACAGGCTGGGATACTGAAGCTTTCTTT. This translates into CASSLKTGWDTEAFF. V and J are TRBV7-3 and TRBJ1-1; D might be TRBD1 (5 bases). Germline CDR1 reads SGHTA; CDR2 reads FQGTGA. V was cut by 1 base and J by 5 bases, with 14 bases left in between. The CDR3 consists of 15 residues.

J is TRBJ2-1 and V is TRBV4-1, with 9 bases lining up with TRBD2. There are 18 residues in the CDR3. V was pared by 4 bases and J by 5 bases, with 15 bases of the junction left unmatched. Germline loops: CDR1 MGHRA, CDR2 YSYEKL. The CDR3 spells CASSPPQYEAGGNNEQFF. The DNA of the CDR3 is TGCGCCAGCAGCCCCCCTCAATACGAAGCGGGAGGCAACAATGAGCAGTTCTTC.